The 30 T cell receptor beta chains presented below share a single source sample, sequenced in a study of blood T cells in healthy people across ages. Primers used in a second PCR of about 7 to 11 cycles were a sample-barcoded 5' primer and a J-beta primer mix. TCRdb re-called the 5' RACE reads with MiXCR, one entry per CDR3 protein. The table records roughly 1,800,000 distinct CDR3 sequences, 40% to 55% of them present only once. The source material was blood. These receptors all come from a woman between 40 and 55 years old in good health.

This sequence joins TRBV20-1 and TRBJ2-5; TRBD2 aligns across 7 bases. The germline CDR1 and CDR2 sequences are DFQATT and SNEGSKA (reference sequence). The CDR3 has 13 amino acids. V shed 7 bases and J 5 bases; nucleotides not matched to a gene: 10. The chain's CDR3 is CSVTRGSGETQYF. CDR3 sequence (DNA): TGCAGTGTCACGCGGGGGTCCGGGGAGACCCAGTACTTC.

The chain combines TRBV24-1 with TRBJ2-1; 7 bases match TRBD2. Germline CDR1 KGHDR, CDR2 SFDVKD. The length of the CDR3 is 15 residues. Unmatched junction bases numbered 13, after V lost 7 bases and J lost 8 bases. CDR3 nucleotides: TGTGCCACCAGCGCCGGGGGAGGGCTCGTCGATGAGCAGTTCTTC. Protein: CATSAGGGLVDEQFF.

The chain uses TRBV5-1 and TRBJ2-3; a weak D match, TRBD2 (5 bases). V was trimmed by 3 bases and J by 5 bases, leaving 16 bases between them. Germline V gives CDR1 SGHRS, CDR2 YFSETQ. This CDR3 region has 15 residues. The CDR3 bases are TGCGCCAGCAGCTCGGGATTGGCCCACGGAGATACGCAGTATTTT. Encoded protein: CASSSGLAHGDTQYF.

This clonotype has more than one count but fewer than ten. This chain joins TRBV6-5 and TRBJ2-1; the D call may be TRBD1 or TRBD2 (5 bases each). Germline lookup yields CDR1 MNHEY and CDR2 SVGAGI. The CDR3 runs 13 residues. Trimming stripped 0 bases from V and 7 bases from J, with 7 bases between. As DNA, the CDR3 is TGTGCCAGCAGTTACTCTTGGGGGAATGAGCAGTTCTTC. Amino acids: CASSYSWGNEQFF.

CDR3 residues: CASSLDRNLEQFF. As DNA, the CDR3 is TGTGCCAGCAGCTTAGATAGGAACCTCGAGCAGTTCTTC. The chain couples TRBV7-2 to TRBJ2-1; D is ambiguous. This CDR3 has 13 residues. Deletions cut 1 base from V and 10 bases from J, with 11 bases between. Germline values: CDR1 SGHTA, CDR2 FQGNSA.

The sample holds a few counts of this clonotype. The rearrangement links TRBV20-1 to TRBJ1-2, with D tentatively TRBD1 (5 bases). The CDR3 loop spans 11 amino acids. The V and J ends lost 6 bases and 6 bases respectively, with 11 bases between them. Germline V gives CDR1 DFQATT, CDR2 SNEGSKA (reference sequence). CDR3 sequence (DNA): TGCAGTGCCACCGGCAGGGATGGCTACACCTTC. Translated, it gives CSATGRDGYTF.

A few counts support this clonotype. The rearrangement joins TRBV4-1 to TRBJ2-3; D unclear. CDR1 and CDR2 (germline): MGHRA, YSYEKL. The CDR3 loop spans 14 amino acids. The ends were cut back, 2 bases at V and 6 bases at J, with 12 bases in the middle. The CDR3 DNA reads as TGCGCCAGCAGCCAAAACCCACCTTTTGATACGCAGTATTTT. Protein sequence: CASSQNPPFDTQYF.

This chain joins TRBV5-1 and TRBJ1-2, with D possibly matching TRBD1 (6 bases). The CDR3 totals 14 residues. Germline CDR1 and CDR2: SGHRS and YFSETQ. V lost 4 bases and J 6 bases, leaving 16 bases between the germline ends. The CDR3 DNA sequence: TGCGCCAGCAGCGGGGAGGACAGTGACAATGGCTACACCTTC. Translated, it gives CASSGEDSDNGYTF.

This clonotype has ten or more counts. V and J are TRBV10-3 and TRBJ2-4; D is ambiguous. CDR3 size: 16 residues. Germline-derived CDR1 and CDR2 are ENHRY and SYGVKD. Deletions cut 0 bases from V and 0 bases from J, with 9 bases between. CDR3 residues: CAISESNELAKNIQYF. The DNA for the CDR3 is TGTGCCATCAGTGAGTCCAACGAACTAGCCAAAAACATTCAGTACTTC.

The rearrangement uses TRBV15 and TRBJ1-2, with 7 bases lining up with TRBD1. The CDR3 sequence is 17 residues long. The J segment lost 4 bases and the V segment lost 3 bases, leaving 14 bases of the junction unmatched. The germline gives CDR1 LNHNV, CDR2 YYDKDF (reference sequence). Here the CDR3 reads CATSSPSGGILSYGYTF. CDR3 nucleotides: TGTGCCACCAGCAGTCCGTCAGGGGGGATACTTAGCTATGGCTACACCTTC.

The chain combines TRBV20-1 with TRBJ1-2; unclear D gene. Trimming pared 0 bases from V and 0 bases from J, leaving 11 bases between. CDR3 size: 15 residues. Germline CDR1 is DFQATT and CDR2 is SNEGSKA (reference sequence). CDR3: CSARDLGLANYGYTF. CDR3 coding DNA: TGCAGTGCTAGAGATCTGGGGTTGGCTAACTATGGCTACACCTTC.

This chain uses TRBV7-9 with TRBJ1-5, with D unresolved. V lost 2 bases, J lost 5 bases, and 22 bases lay in between. CDR1 is SEHNR, CDR2 FQNEAQ, per germline (reference sequence). The CDR3 runs 18 residues. CDR3 nucleotides: TGTGCCAGCAGCTTATCCGGCCTGGAGGGTTTTCTGGATCAGCCCCAGCATTTT. Its translation is CASSLSGLEGFLDQPQHF.

This rearrangement joins TRBV9 to TRBJ2-3; D ambiguous. The CDR3 is made up of 15 amino acids. Germline V CDR1 and CDR2: SGDLS, YYNGEE. V lost 6 bases and J lost 2, with 16 bases in between. This CDR3 is CASTPQGLDTDTQYF. In nucleotides, the CDR3 is TGTGCCAGCACCCCCCAAGGCTTGGACACAGATACGCAGTATTTT.

This chain uses TRBV7-8 with TRBJ1-5; unclear D gene. V was pared by 5 bases and J by 0 bases, with 17 bases between. Germline assignment: CDR1 SGHVS and CDR2 FQNEAQ. The length of the CDR3 is 17 residues. The CDR3 DNA reads TGTGCCAGCAGCCCACTCCCGGGTACTTATAGCAATCAGCCCCAGCATTTT. Protein product: CASSPLPGTYSNQPQHF. The full variable domain, rest sourced from reference TRBV7-8 and TRBJ1-5, is GAGVSQSPRYKVAKRGQDVALRCDPISGHVSLFWYQQALGQGPEFLTYFQNEAQLDKSGLPSDRFFAERPEGSVSTLKIQRTQQEDSAVYLCASSPLPGTYSNQPQHFGDGTRLSIL.

This chain connects TRBV11-1 to TRBJ1-2; TRBD1 agrees at 8 bases. Germline CDR1 and CDR2: SGHAT and FQDESV (reference sequence). This CDR3 spans 16 amino acids. Trimming at V came to 1 base and at J to 5 bases, leaving 9 bases not matched to a gene. CDR3: CASSLEGRGRNYGYTF. The CDR3 DNA reads TGTGCCAGCAGCTTAGAAGGCAGGGGGCGAAATTATGGCTACACCTTC.

The chain has TRBV2 and TRBJ2-5; D ambiguous. Trimming cost V 2 bases and J 5 bases, with 12 bases left between them. Germline-derived CDR1 and CDR2 are SNHLY and FYNNEI. The CDR3 length is 14 residues. CDR3 region: CASSELWDSETQYF. CDR3 coding DNA: TGTGCCAGCAGTGAATTGTGGGATTCGGAGACCCAGTACTTC.

The chain combines TRBV7-2 with TRBJ2-7; D is uncertain. The CDR3 totals 13 residues. Trimming cost V 6 bases and J 1 base, with 10 bases left between them. CDR1 is SGHTA, CDR2 FQGNSA, per germline. For the CDR3, the DNA is TGTGCCAGCAGGAAACAGCAATCCTACGAGCAGTACTTC. It specifies CASRKQQSYEQYF.

The V call is TRBV4-2, the J call TRBJ2-3, with 10 bases lining up with TRBD2. This CDR3 has 17 amino acids. Germline CDR1 LGHNA, CDR2 YNFKEQ. V shed 7 bases, J shed 6 bases, and the junction held 16 bases outside the gene matches. The CDR3 protein is CASTWVKAGGPRDTQYF. As DNA, the CDR3 is TGTGCCAGCACCTGGGTTAAAGCGGGGGGGCCTAGGGATACGCAGTATTTT.

The chain recombines TRBV7-9 with TRBJ2-1; 8 bases line up with TRBD1. This CDR3 has 14 amino acids. Germline CDR1 is SEHNR and CDR2 is FQNEAQ (reference sequence). V was clipped by 5 bases and J by 13 bases; unmatched bases: 13. This CDR3 reads CASSERTGSETQFF. Here the CDR3 DNA reads TGTGCCAGCAGCGAGCGGACAGGGTCAGAGACCCAGTTCTTC.

This clonotype was observed once. This chain's CDR3 is CSVEDGTGVQETQYF. CDR3 DNA: TGCAGCGTTGAAGATGGGACAGGGGTGCAAGAGACCCAGTACTTC. This sequence joins TRBV29-1 and TRBJ2-5, with 10 nucleotides matching TRBD1. The trim removed 0 bases at V and 2 bases at J, leaving 3 bases unmatched. Germline V gene sequence: CDR1 SQVTM, CDR2 ANQGSEA. There are 15 residues in the CDR3.

The rearrangement links TRBV20-1 to TRBJ2-1, with 7 bases lining up with TRBD2. Germline CDR1 is DFQATT and CDR2 is SNEGSKA (reference sequence). J was trimmed by 8 bases and V by 0 bases; bases with no gene match: 7. This CDR3 has 14 residues. CDR3 sequence reads: CSARDPGRVDEQFF. CDR3 sequence (DNA): TGCAGTGCTAGAGATCCGGGGAGGGTCGATGAGCAGTTCTTC.

This sequence joins TRBV6-6 and TRBJ2-3; D unclear. Looked up from germline, CDR1 is MNHNY and CDR2 is SVGAGI (reference sequence). The CDR3 consists of 16 residues. The V end lost 5 bases, the J end lost 0 bases, and 15 bases lay between the germline ends. The DNA of the CDR3 is TGTGCCAGCAGTGACCTTATCGTAGCTAGCACAGATACGCAGTATTTT. Its translation is CASSDLIVASTDTQYF.

The chain is built from TRBV20-1 and TRBJ1-2, with D possibly TRBD1 on 6 matching bases. Germline V CDR1 and CDR2: DFQATT, SNEGSKA (reference sequence). The CDR3 has 12 residues. The V end lost 6 bases, the J end lost 6 bases, and 14 bases lay between the germline ends. The CDR3 region is CSASEGGNGYTF. The CDR3, as DNA: TGCAGTGCCAGTGAGGGGGGGAATGGCTACACCTTC.

The CDR3 loop is CASSEAGGSPYNEQFF. For the CDR3, the DNA is TGTGCCAGCAGTGAGGCGGGGGGGTCACCATACAATGAGCAGTTCTTC. This sequence joins TRBV25-1 and TRBJ2-1; 9 bases align to TRBD2. J gave up 4 bases and V 3 bases, and 7 bases lay outside the gene matches. The CDR3 loop spans 16 amino acids. Germline-derived CDR1 and CDR2 are MGHDK and SYGVNS.

The chain employs TRBV20-1 and TRBJ2-1; TRBD2 aligns across 12 bases. This CDR3 spans 20 amino acids. The V gene's germline CDR1 is DFQATT and CDR2 SNEGSKA (reference sequence). J lost 3 bases, V lost 0 bases, and 15 bases had no gene match. In DNA form, the CDR3 reads TGCAGTGCTAGAGATTCTCTGCTACTTGGACTAGCGGGGATCTACAATGAGCAGTTCTTC. Translation gives CSARDSLLLGLAGIYNEQFF.

The chain combines TRBV20-1 with TRBJ1-5; D ambiguous. The CDR3 covers 16 residues. CDR1 DFQATT and CDR2 SNEGSKA come from the germline V gene (reference sequence). Trimming left V 0 bases short and J 0 bases short, with 12 bases between. Here the CDR3 DNA reads TGCAGTGCTAGAGATGCAAACAGTCATAGCAATCAGCCCCAGCATTTT. It translates to CSARDANSHSNQPQHF.

A word on this clonotype: One end of the junction does not line up with germline, which may come from a read error. The J gene is TRBJ1-5, the V gene TRBV12-3 or TRBV12-4; D may be TRBD1 (5 bases). The length of the CDR3 is 14 residues. The CDR3 loop is CVSSFDSDNQPQHF. The CDR3, as DNA: TGTGTCAGCAGTTTCGACAGCGACAATCAGCCCCAGCATTTT.

This clonotype was picked up a small number of times. The chain's CDR3 is CASSQLGGAAYEQYF. CDR3 in DNA: TGCGCCAGCAGCCAGCTGGGCGGGGCGGCCTACGAGCAGTACTTC. This rearrangement joins TRBV4-3 to TRBJ2-7, with D possibly matching TRBD2 (6 bases). CDR1 is LGHNA, CDR2 YSLEER, per germline. This CDR3 region has 15 residues. The V end was cut by 3 bases, the J end by 2 bases, with 14 bases between.

This clonotype has only a few counts. CDR3 protein: CSVEAPALTQYF. The DNA for the CDR3 is TGCAGCGTTGAGGCCCCGGCATTGACCCAGTACTTC. V gene TRBV29-1 combines with J gene TRBJ2-5; D remains unclear. This CDR3 has 12 amino acids. V lost 3 bases and J lost 7, with 12 bases in between. Germline assignment: CDR1 SQVTM and CDR2 ANQGSEA.

The chain employs TRBV12-3 or TRBV12-4 and TRBJ2-1; 7 nucleotides agree with TRBD2. The V and J ends lost 6 bases and 6 bases, in that order; junction bases with no gene match: 5. This CDR3 has 13 amino acids. This CDR3 reads CASRSSGGNEQFF. CDR3 DNA: TGTGCCAGCAGATCTAGCGGAGGCAATGAGCAGTTCTTC.